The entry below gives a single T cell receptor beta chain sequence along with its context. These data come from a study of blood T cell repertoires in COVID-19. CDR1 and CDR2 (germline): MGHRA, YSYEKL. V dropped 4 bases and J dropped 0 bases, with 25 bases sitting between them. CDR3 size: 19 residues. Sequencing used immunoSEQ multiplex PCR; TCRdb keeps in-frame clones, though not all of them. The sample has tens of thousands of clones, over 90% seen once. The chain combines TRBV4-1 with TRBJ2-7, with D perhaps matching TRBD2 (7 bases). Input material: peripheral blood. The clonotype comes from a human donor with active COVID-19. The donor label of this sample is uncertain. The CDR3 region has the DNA TGCGCCAGCAGCCCGGCCGGGACATTGAGCGGGACCCTCTCCTACGAGCAGTACTTC. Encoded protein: CASSPAGTLSGTLSYEQYF.